The present T cell receptor beta chain was sequenced within a study of Graves' ophthalmopathy and Graves' hyperthyroidism. The CDR3 is made up of 11 amino acids. Trimming stripped 2 bases from V and 7 bases from J, with 5 bases between. Per the germline V gene, CDR1 is LGHDT and CDR2 is YNNKEL (reference sequence). Whole-study results and caveats: In blood, most expanded thyroid clonotypes above 0.001 frequency were also detected.

Serum thyroxine and TRAb, along with clinical symptoms, thyroid ultrasound and orbital computed tomography, were what diagnosis relied on. Someone took the PBMCs out of approximately 9.2 ml of fresh peripheral blood. This clonotype was recorded many times. Its cognate antigen is unknown. Amplification of the TCR beta CDR3 regions used RNA transcripts (as template). First-round RT-PCR used HTBI primers; second-round multiplex PCR followed. TCRdb itself ran the multiplex PCR reads through MiXCR, one entry per CDR3 protein. This sample has about 400,000 distinct CDR3 sequences, with roughly 18% found just once.

This TCR derives from a woman aged 18-35 years with Graves' ophthalmopathy. The V call is TRBV3-1, the J call TRBJ2-5; D unresolved. The sequencing input was peripheral blood. CDR3 sequence (DNA): TGTGCCAGCAGCCAATTAACGACCCAGTACTTC. Its translation: CASSQLTTQYF.